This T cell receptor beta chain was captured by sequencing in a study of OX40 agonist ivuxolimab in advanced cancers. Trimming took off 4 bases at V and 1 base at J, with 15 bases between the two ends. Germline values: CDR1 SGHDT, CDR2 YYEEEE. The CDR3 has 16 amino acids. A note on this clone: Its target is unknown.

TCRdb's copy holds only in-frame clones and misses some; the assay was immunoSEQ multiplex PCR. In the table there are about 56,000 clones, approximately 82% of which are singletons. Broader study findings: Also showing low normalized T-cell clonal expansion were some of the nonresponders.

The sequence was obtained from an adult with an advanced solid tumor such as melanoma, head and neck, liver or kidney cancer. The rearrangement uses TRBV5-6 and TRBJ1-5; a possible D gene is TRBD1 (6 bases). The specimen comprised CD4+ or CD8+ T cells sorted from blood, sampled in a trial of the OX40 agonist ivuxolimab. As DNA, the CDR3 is TGTGCCAGCAGCATAGGGGGGGCGCAGAGCAATCAGCCCCAGCATTTT. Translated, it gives CASSIGGAQSNQPQHF.